These 6 T cell receptor beta chains share one sample of origin, sequenced in a study of T cell responses to AZD1222 COVID-19 vaccine. The assay was immunoSEQ multiplex PCR, and TCRdb's table has in-frame clones only and misses some. The repertoire includes 120,000 or so clones, 87% of them detected once, and around 9.3% sits in the top ten. This specimen was peripheral blood, taken on day 0 of AZD1222 vaccination. The receptors derive from an adult in good health.

This chain connects TRBV9 to TRBJ1-2, with a possible D match to TRBD1 (5 bases). CDR1 is SGDLS and CDR2 is YYNGEE in the germline V gene. The V and J ends lost 0 bases and 8 bases respectively, with 17 bases between them. CDR3 length: 15 amino acids. The CDR3 sequence is CASSVDIRSGVGYTF. CDR3 coding DNA: TGTGCCAGCAGCGTAGATATCCGGTCGGGGGTAGGCTACACCTTC.

The chain has TRBV7-9 and TRBJ2-7; maybe TRBD1 (5 bases). Germline lookup yields CDR1 SEHNR and CDR2 FQNEAQ (reference sequence). The V and J ends lost 2 bases and 2 bases respectively, with 10 bases between them. The CDR3 runs to 14 residues. DNA of the CDR3: TGTGCCAGCAGCTTAAAAGGGGTTCCCTACGAGCAGTACTTC. Residues: CASSLKGVPYEQYF.

The chain is built from TRBV30 and TRBJ1-4; TRBD1 agrees at 8 bases. Trimming cost V 2 bases and J 8 bases; bases outside gene matches: 13. This CDR3 comprises 16 residues. Germline CDR1 reads GTSNPN; CDR2 reads SVGIG (reference sequence). CDR3 nucleotide sequence: TGTGCCTGGAGTACCCCCCGGACAGGGAGAGAAGAAAAACTGTTTTTT. As protein: CAWSTPRTGREEKLFF.

The chain combines TRBV3-1 (or the pseudogene TRBV3-2) with TRBJ1-5, with D possibly matching TRBD1 (6 bases). The CDR3 is made up of 14 amino acids. Germline loops: CDR1 LGHDT, CDR2 YNNKEL (reference sequence). Trimming removed 5 bases from V and 4 bases from J, with 12 bases in between. CDR3 region: CASSVRGKNQPQHF. CDR3 sequence (DNA): TGTGCCAGCAGCGTGAGGGGGAAGAATCAGCCCCAGCATTTT.

The rearrangement links TRBV6-1 to TRBJ2-4; either TRBD1 or TRBD2 may fit D (5 bases each). The germline CDR1 and CDR2 sequences are MNHNS and SASEGT. The CDR3 runs to 14 residues. Trimming cost V 0 bases and J 9 bases, with 12 bases left between them. CDR3 nucleotides: TGTGCCAGCAGTGAAGCTTGGGGGTCGGGCATTCAGTACTTC. This codes for CASSEAWGSGIQYF.

The chain combines TRBV29-1 with TRBJ1-4; D remains unclear. CDR3 length: 13 residues. Between the trimmed V and J ends, which lost 4 bases and 2 bases, there was a span of 8 bases. Germline loops: CDR1 SQVTM, CDR2 ANQGSEA. CDR3 sequence: CSVGGGTNEKLFF. CDR3 nucleotide sequence: TGCAGCGTTGGTGGAGGGACTAATGAAAAACTGTTTTTT.